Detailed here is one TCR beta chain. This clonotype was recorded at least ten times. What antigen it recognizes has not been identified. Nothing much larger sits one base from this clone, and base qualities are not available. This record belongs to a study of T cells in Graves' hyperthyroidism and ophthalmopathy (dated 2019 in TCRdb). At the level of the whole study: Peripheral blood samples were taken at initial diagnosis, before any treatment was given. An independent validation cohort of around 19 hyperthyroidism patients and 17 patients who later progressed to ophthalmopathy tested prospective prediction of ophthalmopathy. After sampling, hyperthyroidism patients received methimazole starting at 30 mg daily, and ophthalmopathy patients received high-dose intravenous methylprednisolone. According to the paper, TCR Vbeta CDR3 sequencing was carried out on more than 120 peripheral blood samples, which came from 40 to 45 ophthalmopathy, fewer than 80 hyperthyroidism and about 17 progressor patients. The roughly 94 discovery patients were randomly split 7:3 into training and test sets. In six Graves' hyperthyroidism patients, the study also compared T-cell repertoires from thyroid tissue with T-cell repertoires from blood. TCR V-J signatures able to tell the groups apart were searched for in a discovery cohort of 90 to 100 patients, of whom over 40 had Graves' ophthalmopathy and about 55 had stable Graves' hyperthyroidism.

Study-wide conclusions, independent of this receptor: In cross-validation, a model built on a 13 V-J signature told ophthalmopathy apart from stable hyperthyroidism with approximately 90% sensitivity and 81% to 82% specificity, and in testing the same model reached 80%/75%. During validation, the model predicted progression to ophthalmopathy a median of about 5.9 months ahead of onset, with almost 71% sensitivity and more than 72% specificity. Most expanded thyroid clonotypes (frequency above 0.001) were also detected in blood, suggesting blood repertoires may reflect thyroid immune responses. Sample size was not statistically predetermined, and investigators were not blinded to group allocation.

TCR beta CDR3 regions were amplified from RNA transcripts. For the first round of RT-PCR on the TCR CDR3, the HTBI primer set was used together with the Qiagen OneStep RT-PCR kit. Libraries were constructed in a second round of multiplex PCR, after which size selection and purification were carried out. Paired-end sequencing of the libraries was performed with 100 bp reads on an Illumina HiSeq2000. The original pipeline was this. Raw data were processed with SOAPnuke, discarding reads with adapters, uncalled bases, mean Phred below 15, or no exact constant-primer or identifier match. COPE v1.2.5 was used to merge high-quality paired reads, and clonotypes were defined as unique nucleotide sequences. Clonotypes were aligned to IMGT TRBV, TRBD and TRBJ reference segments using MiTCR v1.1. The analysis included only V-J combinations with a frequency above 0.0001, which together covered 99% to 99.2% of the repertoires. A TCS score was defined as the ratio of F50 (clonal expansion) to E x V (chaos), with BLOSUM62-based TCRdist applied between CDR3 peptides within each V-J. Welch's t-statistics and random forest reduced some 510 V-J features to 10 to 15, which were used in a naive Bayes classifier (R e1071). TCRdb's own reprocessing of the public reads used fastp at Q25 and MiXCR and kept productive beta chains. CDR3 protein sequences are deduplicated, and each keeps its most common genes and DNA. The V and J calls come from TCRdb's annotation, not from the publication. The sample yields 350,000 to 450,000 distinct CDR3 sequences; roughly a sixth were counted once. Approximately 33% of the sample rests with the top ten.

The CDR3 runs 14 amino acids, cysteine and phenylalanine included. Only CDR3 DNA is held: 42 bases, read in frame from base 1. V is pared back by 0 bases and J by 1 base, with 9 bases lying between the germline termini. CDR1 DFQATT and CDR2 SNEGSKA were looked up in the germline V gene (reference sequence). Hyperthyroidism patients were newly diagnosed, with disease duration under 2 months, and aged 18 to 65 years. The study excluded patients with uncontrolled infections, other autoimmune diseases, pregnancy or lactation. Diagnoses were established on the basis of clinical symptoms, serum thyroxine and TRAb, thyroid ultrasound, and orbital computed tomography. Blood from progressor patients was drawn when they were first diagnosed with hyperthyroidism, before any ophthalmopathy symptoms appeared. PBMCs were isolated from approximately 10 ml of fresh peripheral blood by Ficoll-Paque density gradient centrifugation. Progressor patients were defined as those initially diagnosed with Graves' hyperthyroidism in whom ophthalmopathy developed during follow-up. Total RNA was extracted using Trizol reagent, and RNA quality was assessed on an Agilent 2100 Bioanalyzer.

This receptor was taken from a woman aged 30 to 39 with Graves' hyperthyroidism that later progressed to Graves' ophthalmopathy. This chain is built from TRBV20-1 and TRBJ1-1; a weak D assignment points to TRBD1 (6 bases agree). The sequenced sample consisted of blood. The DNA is TGCAGTGCTAGAGATTACAGGGAGAACACTGAAGCTTTCTTT. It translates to CSARDYRENTEAFF.